This T cell receptor beta chain came from a study of cytotoxic CD8 clonotypes in ibrutinib-treated CLL. Study-level information: Patients gave response samples after a median around twelve months of treatment, range 6 to 36. Mean values per sample were hundreds of thousands of productive templates and over 90,000 productive rearrangements.

Broader study findings: The public clonotypes identified were infrequent and showed contraction or stability on treatment.

The table lists this clone with a few counts. As yet, its antigen is unknown. This table comes from immunoSEQ multiplex PCR, and its TCRdb copy is limited to in-frame clones, with some not included. The sample lists roughly 50,000 clones, 57% seen once, with 28% in the top ten. Cryopreserved PBMCs provided around 1.9 micrograms of genomic DNA for the TCR beta libraries. The input for sequencing was PBMCs, taken after 24 months of ibrutinib treatment. The sequence came from a human donor with chronic lymphocytic leukemia.

CDR3 sequence (DNA): TGTGCCTGGAGTGTACCCCTTGGGGGTGGCAATCAGCCCCAGCATTTT. Encoded protein: CAWSVPLGGGNQPQHF. The chain employs TRBV30 and TRBJ1-5; weak D call: TRBD1 (5 bases). Germline V gene data show CDR1 as GTSNPN and CDR2 as SVGIG (reference sequence). The V gene lost 0 bases and the J gene lost 2 bases, with 14 bases spanning the gap. This CDR3 comprises 16 residues.